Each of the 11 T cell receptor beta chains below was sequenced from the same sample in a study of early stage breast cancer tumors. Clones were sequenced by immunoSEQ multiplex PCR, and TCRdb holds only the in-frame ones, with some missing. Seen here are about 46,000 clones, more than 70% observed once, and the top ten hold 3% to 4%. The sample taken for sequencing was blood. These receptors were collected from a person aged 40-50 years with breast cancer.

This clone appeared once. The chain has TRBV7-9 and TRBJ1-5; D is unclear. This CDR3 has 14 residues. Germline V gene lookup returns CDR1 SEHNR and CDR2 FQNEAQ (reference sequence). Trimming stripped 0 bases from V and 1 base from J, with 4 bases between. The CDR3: CASSLAGSNQPQHF. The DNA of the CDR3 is TGTGCCAGCAGCTTAGCGGGGAGCAATCAGCCCCAGCATTTT.

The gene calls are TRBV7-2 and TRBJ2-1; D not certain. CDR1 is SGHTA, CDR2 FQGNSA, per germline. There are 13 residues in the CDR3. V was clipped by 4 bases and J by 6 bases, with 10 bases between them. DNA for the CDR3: TGTGCCAGCAGCTACCTAGGTCGCAATGAGCAGTTCTTC. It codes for CASSYLGRNEQFF.

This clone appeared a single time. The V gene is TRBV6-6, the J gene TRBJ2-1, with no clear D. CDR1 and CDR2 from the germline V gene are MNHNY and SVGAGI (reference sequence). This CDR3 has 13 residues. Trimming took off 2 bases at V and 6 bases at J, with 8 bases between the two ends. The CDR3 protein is CASSYVDSNEQFF. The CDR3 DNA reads TGTGCCAGCAGTTACGTAGACTCCAATGAGCAGTTCTTC.

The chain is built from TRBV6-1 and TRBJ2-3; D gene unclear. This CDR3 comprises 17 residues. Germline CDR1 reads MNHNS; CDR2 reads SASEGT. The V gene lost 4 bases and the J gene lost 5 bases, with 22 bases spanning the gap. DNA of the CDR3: TGTGCCAGCAGTGTCCACGGCTCCAACTTAGGGATAGATACGCAGTATTTT. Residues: CASSVHGSNLGIDTQYF.

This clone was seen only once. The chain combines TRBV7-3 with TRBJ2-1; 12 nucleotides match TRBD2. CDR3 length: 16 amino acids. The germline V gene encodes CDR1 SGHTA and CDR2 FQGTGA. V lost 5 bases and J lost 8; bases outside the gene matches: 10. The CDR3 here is CASSPWGLAGGDEQFF. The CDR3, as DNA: TGTGCCAGCAGCCCCTGGGGGCTAGCGGGGGGGGATGAGCAGTTCTTC.

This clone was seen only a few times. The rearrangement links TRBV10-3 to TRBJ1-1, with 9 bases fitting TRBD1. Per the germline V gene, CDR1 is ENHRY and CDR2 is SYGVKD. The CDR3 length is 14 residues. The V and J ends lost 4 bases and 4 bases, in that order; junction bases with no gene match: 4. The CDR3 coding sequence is TGTGCCATCAGTGGACAGGGGGATAGCACTGAAGCTTTCTTT. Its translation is CAISGQGDSTEAFF.

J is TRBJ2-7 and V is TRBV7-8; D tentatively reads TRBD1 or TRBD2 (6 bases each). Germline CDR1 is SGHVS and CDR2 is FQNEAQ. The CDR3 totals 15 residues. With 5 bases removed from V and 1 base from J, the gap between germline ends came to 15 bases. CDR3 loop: CASSPSGAGSYEQYF. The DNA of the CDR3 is TGTGCCAGCAGCCCCTCGGGGGCGGGGTCCTACGAGCAGTACTTC. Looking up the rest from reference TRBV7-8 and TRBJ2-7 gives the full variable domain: GAGVSQSPRYKVAKRGQDVALRCDPISGHVSLFWYQQALGQGPEFLTYFQNEAQLDKSGLPSDRFFAERPEGSVSTLKIQRTQQEDSAVYLCASSPSGAGSYEQYFGPGTRLTVT.

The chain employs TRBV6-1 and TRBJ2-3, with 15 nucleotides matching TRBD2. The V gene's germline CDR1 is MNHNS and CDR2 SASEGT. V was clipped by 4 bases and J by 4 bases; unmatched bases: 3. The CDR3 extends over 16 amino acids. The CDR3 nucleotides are TGTGCCAGCAGTGGCGGACTAGCGGGAGGGTCAGATACGCAGTATTTT. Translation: CASSGGLAGGSDTQYF.

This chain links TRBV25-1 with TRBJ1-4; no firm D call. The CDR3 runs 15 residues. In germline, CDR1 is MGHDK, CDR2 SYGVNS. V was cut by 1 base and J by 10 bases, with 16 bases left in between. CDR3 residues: CASSESGPRTAKLFF. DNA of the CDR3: TGTGCCAGCAGTGAATCGGGTCCCCGCACTGCAAAACTGTTTTTT.

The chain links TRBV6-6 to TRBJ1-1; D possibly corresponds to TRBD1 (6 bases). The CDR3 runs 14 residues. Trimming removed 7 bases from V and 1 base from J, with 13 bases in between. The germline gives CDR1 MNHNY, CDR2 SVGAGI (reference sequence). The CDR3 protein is CASTPGHPNTEAFF. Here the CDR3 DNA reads TGTGCCAGCACCCCGGGACATCCGAACACTGAAGCTTTCTTT.

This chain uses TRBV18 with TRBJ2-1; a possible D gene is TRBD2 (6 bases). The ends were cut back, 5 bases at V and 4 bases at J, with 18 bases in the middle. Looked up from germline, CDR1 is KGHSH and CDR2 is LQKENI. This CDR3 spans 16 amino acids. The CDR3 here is CASSALDYREYNEQFF. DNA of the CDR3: TGTGCCAGCTCAGCCCTGGACTACCGAGAATACAATGAGCAGTTCTTC.